Below, 12 T cell receptor beta chains from the same sample are listed, as sequenced in a study of blood T cell repertoires in COVID-19. TCRdb keeps only in-frame clones here, not all; method: immunoSEQ multiplex PCR. The top ten hold about 9% of the sample, which has over 200,000 clones, approximately 80% seen once. The sample comprised PBMCs or T cells enriched from blood (not recorded which). The receptors come from a man aged 35 to 55 who had recovered from COVID-19.

The rearrangement uses TRBV18 and TRBJ1-1; TRBD1 might be the D (6 bases). V lost 6 bases and J 6 bases, leaving 14 bases between the germline ends. Germline V gene data show CDR1 as KGHSH and CDR2 as LQKENI. The CDR3 consists of 13 residues. The DNA of the CDR3 is TGTGCCAGCTCTTCAGGACAGACACCTGAAGCTTTCTTT. Translated: CASSSGQTPEAFF.

For the CDR3, the DNA is TGTGCCAGCAGCCTACAGGGGTTAGGGAATCAGCCCCAGCATTTT. Its translation is CASSLQGLGNQPQHF. V usage is TRBV27 and J usage is TRBJ1-5, with 7 bases that match TRBD1. Germline lookup yields CDR1 MNHEY and CDR2 SMNVEV (reference sequence). V gave up 6 bases and J gave up 4 bases; unmatched junction bases: 9. This CDR3 is built from 15 residues.

The chain carries TRBV18 and TRBJ1-2; D unresolved. V shed 3 bases and J shed 8 bases, with 16 bases lying between them. The germline V gene has CDR1 KGHSH and CDR2 LQKENI. This CDR3 region has 14 residues. CDR3 loop: CASSPMWELKGYTF. CDR3 coding DNA: TGTGCCAGCTCACCTATGTGGGAGTTAAAGGGCTACACCTTC.

The V call is TRBV27, the J call TRBJ1-6; maybe TRBD1 (6 bases). V lost 6 bases, J lost 7 bases, and 16 bases lay in between. CDR1 and CDR2 from the germline V gene are MNHEY and SMNVEV (reference sequence). The CDR3 covers 15 residues. The DNA of the CDR3 is TGTGCCAGCAGCGACTCACAGGGCTCGAATTCACCCCTCCACTTT. Its translation: CASSDSQGSNSPLHF.

The rearrangement uses TRBV5-1 and TRBJ2-2; D is ambiguous. Per the germline V gene, CDR1 is SGHRS and CDR2 is YFSETQ. The CDR3 totals 17 residues. V was trimmed by 3 bases and J by 2 bases, leaving 17 bases between them. DNA for the CDR3: TGCGCCAGCAGCTCCCATTCCGATGCGGTAAACACCGGGGAGCTGTTTTTT. It translates to CASSSHSDAVNTGELFF.

This clone was seen once. The gene calls are TRBV6-1 and TRBJ2-5; 7 nucleotides match TRBD1. The CDR3 is made up of 14 amino acids. CDR1 is MNHNS and CDR2 is SASEGT in the germline V gene. Trimming cost V 1 base and J 3 bases; bases outside gene matches: 2. In DNA form, the CDR3 reads TGTGCCAGCAGTGAAGGGACAGGTAAAGAGACCCAGTACTTC. Protein product: CASSEGTGKETQYF.

This clone is a singleton in its sample. This chain joins TRBV19 and TRBJ1-1; no firm D call. This CDR3 contains 13 residues. The V end was cut by 2 bases, the J end by 4 bases, with 8 bases between. From germline, CDR1 is LNHDA and CDR2 SQIVND (reference sequence). CDR3 in amino acids: CASSITRGTEAFF. CDR3 DNA: TGTGCCAGTAGTATAACGCGGGGCACTGAAGCTTTCTTT.

This chain joins TRBV7-9 and TRBJ1-2, with D tentatively TRBD1 (6 bases). CDR1 SEHNR and CDR2 FQNEAQ come from the germline V gene (reference sequence). Between the trimmed V and J ends, which lost 5 bases and 4 bases, there was a span of 14 bases. The CDR3 totals 14 residues. CDR3 sequence: CASSPTDSGYGYTF. CDR3 coding DNA: TGTGCCAGCAGCCCTACGGACAGTGGCTATGGCTACACCTTC.

This clone was seen once. The chain carries TRBV18 and TRBJ2-2; TRBD1 is a possible D gene (5 bases). Germline CDR1 is KGHSH and CDR2 is LQKENI. The CDR3 consists of 15 residues. The V gene lost 3 bases and the J gene lost 8 bases, with 16 bases spanning the gap. CDR3 nucleotides: TGTGCCAGCTCACCGGGGCAGACCACCCAAGGGGAGCTGTTTTTT. It specifies CASSPGQTTQGELFF.

The chain recombines TRBV25-1 with TRBJ1-2, with D hard to call. CDR3 size: 13 residues. Germline V gene sequence: CDR1 MGHDK, CDR2 SYGVNS. Trimming shortened V by 6 bases and J by 9 bases, and 17 bases separated the two germline ends. The CDR3, as DNA: TGTGCCAGCAGCGCTCACAACGGGATGCGCTACACCTTC. Translated: CASSAHNGMRYTF.

The V gene is TRBV9, the J gene TRBJ2-7; 7 bases are a match to TRBD2. CDR1 SGDLS and CDR2 YYNGEE come from the germline V gene. V shed 0 bases, J shed 4 bases, and the junction held 4 bases outside the gene matches. The CDR3 has 14 residues. The CDR3 DNA follows: TGTGCCAGCAGCGTAGAACTAGCGAGTTACGAGCAGTACTTC. It codes for CASSVELASYEQYF.

This clone was counted a single time. V usage is TRBV9 and J usage is TRBJ2-4, with D maybe TRBD2 (7 bases). V gave up 4 bases and J gave up 7 bases, with 18 bases separating them. This CDR3 comprises 15 residues. Germline V CDR1 and CDR2: SGDLS, YYNGEE. DNA for the CDR3: TGTGCCAGCAGCCTGGGGTTTCGGGGGGCGAACATTCAGTACTTC. Translating gives CASSLGFRGANIQYF. The full variable domain, its missing parts supplied by reference TRBV9 and TRBJ2-4, is DSGVTQTPKHLITATGQRVTLRCSPRSGDLSVYWYQQSLDQGLQFLIQYYNGEERAKGNILERFSAQQFPDLHSELNLSSLELGDSALYFCASSLGFRGANIQYFGAGTRLSVL.